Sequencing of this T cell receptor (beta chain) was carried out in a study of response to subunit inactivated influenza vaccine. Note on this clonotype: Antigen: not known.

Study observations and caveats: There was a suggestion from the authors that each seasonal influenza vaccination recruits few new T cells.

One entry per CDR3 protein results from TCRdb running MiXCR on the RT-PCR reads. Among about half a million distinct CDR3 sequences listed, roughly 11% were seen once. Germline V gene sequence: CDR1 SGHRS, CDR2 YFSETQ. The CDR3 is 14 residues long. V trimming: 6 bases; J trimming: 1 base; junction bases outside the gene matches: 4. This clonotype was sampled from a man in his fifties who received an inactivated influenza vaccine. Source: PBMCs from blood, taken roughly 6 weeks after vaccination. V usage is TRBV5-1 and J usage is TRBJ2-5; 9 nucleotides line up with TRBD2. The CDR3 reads CASKSGGPQETQYF. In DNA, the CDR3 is TGCGCCAGCAAGAGCGGGGGGCCCCAAGAGACCCAGTACTTC.